Listed here are 6 T cell receptor beta chains from one sample, sequenced in a study of blood T cell repertoires in COVID-19. Some clones are missing from TCRdb's copy, which holds only in-frame ones; the method was immunoSEQ multiplex PCR. The table has around 320,000 clones, 85% to 95% seen once. Material for sequencing was PBMCs or T cells enriched from blood (not recorded which). The receptors shown here come from a woman in her 30s who had been exposed to COVID-19.

The chain is built from TRBV4-3 and TRBJ1-2, with D possibly being TRBD1 (5 bases). Germline V CDR1 and CDR2: LGHNA, YSLEER. Trimming shortened V by 0 bases and J by 4 bases, and 12 bases separated the two germline ends. The CDR3 has 15 residues. CDR3 nucleotides: TGCGCCAGCAGCCAAGATATTGGAGGGACCTATGGCTACACCTTC. Protein product: CASSQDIGGTYGYTF.

The chain links TRBV6-5 to TRBJ2-2; 7 bases line up with TRBD1. The CDR3 spans 14 residues. Germline V gene lookup returns CDR1 MNHEY and CDR2 SVGAGI. V shed 2 bases, J shed 6 bases, and the junction held 3 bases outside the gene matches. This CDR3 is CASSYQRGPGELFF. The CDR3 nucleotides read TGTGCCAGCAGTTACCAAAGGGGGCCCGGGGAGCTGTTTTTT.

This rearrangement joins TRBV5-8 to TRBJ2-1; D perhaps matches TRBD2 (6 bases). Germline lookup yields CDR1 SGHTS and CDR2 YDEGEE. The CDR3 is made up of 15 amino acids. V gave up 3 bases and J gave up 0 bases, with 10 bases separating them. In DNA, the CDR3 is TGTGCCAGCAGCTCGGGACTGAGCTCCTACAATGAGCAGTTCTTC. It codes for CASSSGLSSYNEQFF.

The chain links TRBV14 to TRBJ2-1; TRBD2 might be the D (5 bases). This CDR3 is built from 15 residues. Germline CDR1 and CDR2: SGHDN and FVKESK. V lost 1 base, J lost 2 bases, and 9 bases lay in between. Written as DNA, the CDR3 is TGTGCCAGCAGCCAAGCGGGGAGCGCCTACAATGAGCAGTTCTTC. Amino acid sequence: CASSQAGSAYNEQFF.

This chain uses TRBV13 with TRBJ2-7, with D tentatively TRBD1 (5 bases). The ends were cut back, 0 bases at V and 3 bases at J, with 6 bases in the middle. CDR3 size: 13 residues. The germline V gene encodes CDR1 PRHDT and CDR2 FYEKMQ (reference sequence). DNA of the CDR3: TGTGCCAGCAGCTTAGGTAGGGGCTACGAGCAGTACTTC. Its translation: CASSLGRGYEQYF.

This clone was counted a few times. The chain combines TRBV5-6 with TRBJ1-1, with TRBD1 as a possible D gene (5 bases). CDR3 length: 14 residues. The V end lost 3 bases, the J end lost 6 bases, and 15 bases lay between the germline ends. The germline V gene encodes CDR1 SGHDT and CDR2 YYEEEE. Written as DNA, the CDR3 is TGTGCCAGCAGCTGGGGGAGGGGTTGGGCTGAAGCTTTCTTT. The encoded protein is CASSWGRGWAEAFF.